Here is one T cell receptor beta chain with its context. Its specificity is unknown. The data derive from a study of T cell responses to AZD1222 COVID-19 vaccine. Study information: Second doses at about 4 or about 12 weeks were pooled.

Sequencing was performed with immunoSEQ multiplex PCR; in TCRdb, only in-frame clones are kept and a portion is missing. The sample contains 150,000 or so clones, 80% to 95% of which appear only once. Trimming removed 3 bases at V and 3 bases at J, with 11 bases between. Germline CDR1 and CDR2: LNHDA and SQIVND (reference sequence). The CDR3 is 14 amino acids. Study conclusions and caveats: In a largely white British group with more females than males, clonal diversity was possibly underestimated. Spike-spanning, vaccine-associated CD4 TCRs were dominant at 160-218 and 743-854.

This chain uses TRBV19 with TRBJ1-1; unclear D gene. The sample here was peripheral blood, taken on day 0 of AZD1222 vaccination. The source is an adult in good health. The CDR3 DNA is TGTGCCAGTAGTATCCCCACACAGTACACTGAAGCTTTCTTT. This sequence encodes CASSIPTQYTEAFF. The full variable domain, completed using reference TRBV19 and TRBJ1-1, is DGGITQSPKYLFRKEGQNVTLSCEQNLNHDAMYWYRQDPGQGLRLIYYSQIVNDFQKGDIAEGYSVSREKKESFPLTVTSAQKNPTAFYLCASSIPTQYTEAFFGQGTRLTVV.